The 5 T cell receptor beta chains below come from one sample, sequenced in a study of blood T cell repertoires in COVID-19. Sequencing used immunoSEQ multiplex PCR; TCRdb keeps in-frame clones, though not all of them. This table holds 200,000 to 250,000 clones, around 86% found once. Input material: PBMCs or T cells enriched from blood (not recorded which). The receptors shown here come from a woman between 50 and 59 years old who had recovered from COVID-19.

The rearrangement joins TRBV2 to TRBJ1-2, with TRBD1 identical over 11 bases. The germline V gene encodes CDR1 SNHLY and CDR2 FYNNEI. The CDR3 extends over 17 amino acids. The J segment lost 0 bases and the V segment lost 7 bases, leaving 10 bases of the junction unmatched. The CDR3 sequence is CASTPEGTGGANYGYTF. DNA for the CDR3: TGTGCCAGCACCCCGGAGGGGACAGGGGGAGCTAACTATGGCTACACCTTC.

In this sample, this clone turned up once. The chain links TRBV28 to TRBJ1-2; D perhaps matches TRBD1 (5 bases). The CDR3 is 14 residues long. CDR1 and CDR2 from the germline V gene are MDHEN and SYDVKM. Trimming stripped 3 bases from V and 3 bases from J, with 11 bases between. The CDR3: CASSFQGAYYGYTF. The CDR3 DNA reads TGTGCCAGCAGTTTTCAGGGCGCCTACTATGGCTACACCTTC.

The chain combines TRBV18 with TRBJ2-7; D perhaps matches TRBD2 (5 bases). Germline V CDR1 and CDR2: KGHSH, LQKENI. The CDR3 loop spans 17 amino acids. Trimming pared 3 bases from V and 5 bases from J, leaving 23 bases between. The CDR3 region is CASSPPGGQFRSDEQYF. The DNA for the CDR3 is TGTGCCAGCTCACCCCCCGGCGGGCAGTTTAGATCGGACGAGCAGTACTTC.

The chain combines TRBV27 with TRBJ1-5, with D possibly being TRBD1 (6 bases). The CDR3 spans 13 residues. The germline V gene has CDR1 MNHEY and CDR2 SMNVEV (reference sequence). The germline V and J ends were trimmed by 6 bases and 3 bases, with 9 bases remaining between them. CDR3 protein: CASRGAFNQPQHF. The CDR3 DNA follows: TGTGCCAGCAGGGGGGCATTCAATCAGCCCCAGCATTTT.

V is TRBV10-3 and J is TRBJ2-5, with D uncertain. Trimming removed 2 bases from V and 1 base from J, with 11 bases in between. The CDR3 sequence is 15 residues long. The germline gives CDR1 ENHRY, CDR2 SYGVKD. The CDR3 DNA reads as TGTGCCATCAGTGAGCCGGCTTCAGGCCAAGAGACCCAGTACTTC. The encoded protein is CAISEPASGQETQYF.